This TCR beta chain appears in the sequencing data of a study of T cells in Graves' hyperthyroidism and ophthalmopathy. Study results and caveats: The model forecast ophthalmopathy, anticipating it by a median approximately 7 months before onset. Most thyroid-expanded clonotypes above 0.001 were also found in blood.

As regards this clonotype: Its antigen is unknown.

TCR beta CDR3 region amplification was performed from RNA transcripts. The HTBI primer set served for first-round RT-PCR of the TCR CDR3. TCRdb recomputed calls from the multiplex PCR reads with MiXCR, one row per CDR3 protein. Of around 540,000 distinct CDR3 sequences in the sample, about 16% were seen once. The sequenced sample was blood. The receptor was derived from a woman in her 30s with Graves' ophthalmopathy.

The CDR3 loop is CSARDGPNTEAFF. The CDR3 DNA reads TGCAGTGCTAGAGACGGGCCGAACACTGAAGCTTTCTTT. J is TRBJ1-1 and V is TRBV20-1; D not resolved. The CDR3 is 13 residues long. Germline V gives CDR1 DFQATT, CDR2 SNEGSKA (reference sequence). Deletions cut 0 bases from V and 1 base from J, with 6 bases between.